The 9 T cell receptor beta chains in this list originate from one sample, sequenced in a study of blood T cell repertoires in COVID-19. Profiling relied on immunoSEQ multiplex PCR, and the TCRdb table lists in-frame clones only, not all of them. The profile covers 150,000 to 180,000 clones, with roughly nine tenths appearing a single time and more than 14% taken by the ten largest. Sequences were obtained from peripheral blood. These TCRs come from a woman in her 40s with acute or convalescent COVID-19.

J is TRBJ1-5 and V is TRBV30; D unclear. The CDR3 runs to 13 residues. CDR1 and CDR2 (germline): GTSNPN, SVGIG (reference sequence). The ends were cut back, 4 bases at V and 4 bases at J, with 11 bases in the middle. The CDR3 reads CAWTGVENQPQHF. CDR3 nucleotide sequence: TGTGCCTGGACGGGTGTAGAAAATCAGCCCCAGCATTTT.

V is TRBV20-1 and J is TRBJ2-3; D gene unclear. This CDR3 contains 11 residues. Germline V gives CDR1 DFQATT, CDR2 SNEGSKA (reference sequence). Between the trimmed V and J ends, which lost 3 bases and 5 bases, there was a span of 6 bases. The CDR3 DNA follows: TGCAGTGCTAGTGACGGAGATACGCAGTATTTT. Its translation is CSASDGDTQYF.

J is TRBJ2-7 and V is TRBV11-1; weak D call: TRBD2 (5 bases). CDR3 length: 13 residues. Germline V gene data show CDR1 as SGHAT and CDR2 as FQDESV (reference sequence). Trimming removed 3 bases from V and 4 bases from J, with 10 bases in between. CDR3 sequence reads: CASSFDSGYEQYF. CDR3 nucleotides: TGTGCCAGCAGCTTTGATTCGGGGTACGAGCAGTACTTC.

The chain is built from TRBV7-8 and TRBJ1-4, with TRBD1 identical over 7 bases. The CDR3 runs 15 residues. V lost 1 base to trimming and J lost 10 bases; unmatched junction nucleotides: 9. The germline V gene has CDR1 SGHVS and CDR2 FQNEAQ. CDR3 DNA: TGTGCCAGCAGCTTAGACTTACAGGGGATTGGAAAACTGTTTTTT. Translating gives CASSLDLQGIGKLFF.

V usage is TRBV4-1 and J usage is TRBJ1-6; perhaps TRBD1 as D (5 bases). V was cut by 0 bases and J by 9 bases, with 15 bases left in between. Germline CDR1 MGHRA, CDR2 YSYEKL. The CDR3 is 16 residues long. The CDR3 protein is CASSQDFRVTASPLHF. In DNA, the CDR3 is TGCGCCAGCAGCCAAGATTTCAGGGTGACGGCTTCACCCCTCCACTTT.

The chain joins TRBV21-1 to TRBJ1-6; whether TRBD1, the table's D call, matches the DNA was not checked. TRBV21-1 has pseudogene status. The CDR3 extends over 16 amino acids. CDR3 bases: TGTGCCAGCAGCAAAACCCGGACAGGGTATAATTCACCCCTCCACTTT. This gives the protein CASSKTRTGYNSPLHF.

A few counts support this clone. V is TRBV28 and J is TRBJ1-1; D gene unclear. This CDR3 comprises 14 residues. V was shortened by 6 bases and J by 4 bases, with 15 bases between the two germline ends. Germline CDR1 and CDR2: MDHEN and SYDVKM. CDR3 amino acids: CASRLGGGRTEAFF. The CDR3 DNA sequence: TGTGCCAGCAGGTTGGGAGGAGGGCGCACTGAAGCTTTCTTT.

V is TRBV5-1 and J is TRBJ2-2; 8 bases match TRBD2. The germline V gene has CDR1 SGHRS and CDR2 YFSETQ. V shed 4 bases and J 6 bases; nucleotides not matched to a gene: 8. The CDR3 is 15 residues long. The CDR3 DNA sequence: TGCGCCAGCAGCATGAAACCGGGACTAGCCGGGGAGCTGTTTTTT. It encodes CASSMKPGLAGELFF. Full variable domain (rest looked up from reference TRBV5-1 and TRBJ2-2): KAGVTQTPRYLIKTRGQQVTLSCSPISGHRSVSWYQQTPGQGLQFLFEYFSETQRNKGNFPGRFSGRQFSNSRSEMNVSTLELGDSALYLCASSMKPGLAGELFFGEGSRLTVL.

The chain couples TRBV15 to TRBJ1-5; tentative D call: TRBD1 (6 bases). The CDR3 covers 14 residues. V was clipped by 9 bases and J by 0 bases, with 12 bases between them. The germline V gene encodes CDR1 LNHNV and CDR2 YYDKDF (reference sequence). CDR3 DNA sequence: TGTGCCACGGGGGCTGTGCATAGCAATCAGCCCCAGCATTTT. This gives the protein CATGAVHSNQPQHF.